The 9 T cell receptor beta chains below were found in one sample sequenced in a study of CD8 T cells in Susac syndrome. The RNA input was roughly 0.45 to 1 ug, and it was reverse transcribed with random hexamers. TCRdb re-analysed the immunoSEQ multiplex PCR reads in MiXCR, keeping a single row per CDR3 protein. The data show about 180,000 distinct CDR3 sequences, 90% to 95% seen once. The sequenced material came from CD4+ T cells from PBMCs. The receptors derive from a human donor with Susac syndrome.

The rearrangement links TRBV18 to TRBJ2-7, with D tentatively TRBD2 (6 bases). This CDR3 is built from 13 residues. V lost 6 bases, J lost 6 bases, and 15 bases lay in between. The germline CDR1 and CDR2 sequences are KGHSH and LQKENI. CDR3 DNA sequence: TGTGCCAGCTCGCCTGGGGGAGGAAGCGAGCAGTACTTC. Its protein product is CASSPGGGSEQYF.

The V gene is TRBV2, the J gene TRBJ2-5; D possibly corresponds to TRBD2 (6 bases). CDR3 length: 12 residues. V dropped 8 bases and J dropped 5 bases, with 12 bases sitting between them. Germline V gives CDR1 SNHLY, CDR2 FYNNEI. The CDR3 is CASRSGGETQYF. The DNA of the CDR3 is TGTGCCAGCCGAAGCGGAGGGGAGACCCAGTACTTC.

This sequence joins TRBV20-1 and TRBJ2-2; 12 bases are shared with TRBD2. The CDR3 is 16 amino acids. V was pared by 0 bases and J by 4 bases, with 3 bases of the junction left unmatched. Germline lookup yields CDR1 DFQATT and CDR2 SNEGSKA (reference sequence). In DNA form, the CDR3 reads TGCAGTGCTAGAGACCTAGCGGGGGGGCCCACCGGGGAGCTGTTTTTT. This codes for CSARDLAGGPTGELFF.

The gene calls are TRBV7-9 and TRBJ1-2; the D gene is possibly TRBD1 (6 bases). This CDR3 is 13 amino acids long. V gave up 3 bases and J gave up 8 bases, with 13 bases separating them. The germline CDR1 and CDR2 sequences are SEHNR and FQNEAQ (reference sequence). The CDR3 is CASSFMAGVGYTF. CDR3 in DNA: TGTGCCAGCAGCTTCATGGCAGGGGTCGGCTACACCTTC.

This clonotype was seen once. Germline and junction disagree at one end, which may indicate a read error. V is TRBV29-1 and J is TRBJ2-7; TRBD2 matches 15 bases. Germline values: CDR1 SQVTM, CDR2 ANQGSEA. The CDR3 totals 14 residues. CDR3 in amino acids: CSVEGTSGGNEQYF. The CDR3 region has the DNA TGCAGCGTAGAAGGGACTAGCGGGGGGAACGAGCAGTACTTC.

V and J are TRBV29-1 and TRBJ2-5, with D uncertain. The length of the CDR3 is 12 residues. Germline CDR1 reads SQVTM; CDR2 reads ANQGSEA. V lost 3 bases, J lost 5 bases, and 10 bases lay in between. This chain's CDR3 is CSVEPERETQYF. The CDR3 nucleotides read TGCAGCGTTGAGCCTGAACGGGAGACCCAGTACTTC.

V is TRBV7-2 and J is TRBJ2-1; D is uncertain. Germline V lookup: CDR1 SGHTA, CDR2 FQGNSA. V lost 5 bases to trimming and J lost 0 bases, with 5 bases between them. The CDR3 is 13 residues long. CDR3 residues: CASSPNSYNEQFF. DNA of the CDR3: TGTGCCAGCAGCCCGAACTCCTACAATGAGCAGTTCTTC.

In regard to this clonotype: The junction and the germline gene differ at one end; a read error may be behind it. The rearrangement joins TRBV7-7 to TRBJ2-5; TRBD2 matches 10 bases. CDR1 is SSHAT and CDR2 is FNYEAQ in the germline V gene (reference sequence). There are 14 residues in the CDR3. CDR3 sequence (DNA): TGTGCTAGCAGCTTAGGGACTAGCGTGGAGACCCAGTACTTC. It specifies CASSLGTSVETQYF.

The rearrangement uses TRBV6-5 and TRBJ1-6; 9 bases are a match to TRBD1. J gave up 8 bases and V 5 bases, and 4 bases lay outside the gene matches. The CDR3 has 14 residues. Germline V gene data show CDR1 as MNHEY and CDR2 as SVGAGI. CDR3 region: CASSDDRGDSPLHF. The CDR3 DNA sequence: TGTGCCAGCAGTGACGACAGGGGGGATTCACCCCTCCACTTT.